These T cell receptor beta chains were read from a single sample in a study of early T cells in non-severe SARS-CoV-2 infection. In TCRdb, the 5' RACE reads were re-called with MiXCR into one record per CDR3 protein. This sample has about 68,000 distinct CDR3 sequences, with approximately 10% found just once. Material: whole blood. The receptors originated from an adult who was a healthcare worker with PCR-confirmed SARS-CoV-2 infection or an uninfected control (not recorded which). CDR3s include the opening cysteine and the closing phenylalanine or tryptophan. The D gene is left open where the match is weak. Size is omitted from some rows. Given values are once, few, many or a class for expanded clones.

d_gene: .; j_gene: TRBJ2-7; v_gene: TRBV6-5; abundance: few; CDR3aa: CASSYSMDTLYEQYF; CDR3nt: TGTGCCAGCAGTTACTCAATGGACACCTTATACGAGCAGTACTTC
d_gene: .; j_gene: TRBJ1-1; v_gene: TRBV20-1; abundance: many; CDR3aa: CSARGEAGRAFF; CDR3nt: TGCAGTGCTAGAGGAGAGGCAGGGCGGGCTTTCTTT
d_gene: TRBD2; j_gene: TRBJ2-1; v_gene: TRBV20-1; abundance: .; CDR3aa: CSTIAGGTKSSYNEQFF; CDR3nt: TGCAGTACAATAGCGGGAGGCACTAAGAGCTCCTACAATGAGCAGTTCTTC
d_gene: .; j_gene: TRBJ1-1; v_gene: TRBV2; abundance: .; CDR3aa: CASRRLSGSGAEAFF; CDR3nt: TGTGCCAGCAGAAGGCTTAGTGGGAGTGGCGCTGAAGCTTTCTTT
d_gene: .; j_gene: TRBJ2-7; v_gene: TRBV3-1; abundance: few; CDR3aa: CASSGEPHTSYEQYF; CDR3nt: TGTGCCAGCAGCGGGGAGCCACACACCTCCTACGAGCAGTACTTC
d_gene: TRBD1; j_gene: TRBJ2-5; v_gene: TRBV5-6; abundance: .; CDR3aa: CASSPRGWYQETQYF; CDR3nt: TGTGCCAGCAGCCCCAGGGGGTGGTACCAAGAGACCCAGTACTTC
d_gene: .; j_gene: TRBJ1-1; v_gene: TRBV4-1; abundance: once; CDR3aa: CASSQEGGHNRVNTEAFF; CDR3nt: TGCGCCAGCAGCCAAGAGGGAGGGCATAATAGAGTGAACACTGAAGCTTTCTTT
d_gene: .; j_gene: TRBJ1-1; v_gene: TRBV11-2; abundance: .; CDR3aa: CASSLSGRVAFF; CDR3nt: TGTGCCAGCAGCTTAAGTGGACGGGTAGCTTTCTTT
d_gene: .; j_gene: TRBJ2-2; v_gene: TRBV12-3/TRBV12-4; abundance: few; CDR3aa: CASSFRPVGSGELFF; CDR3nt: TGTGCCAGCAGTTTCAGACCCGTCGGGTCCGGGGAGCTGTTTTTT
d_gene: .; j_gene: TRBJ1-1; v_gene: TRBV29-1; abundance: few; CDR3aa: CSVVLNTEAFF; CDR3nt: TGCAGCGTTGTCCTGAACACTGAAGCTTTCTTT
d_gene: .; j_gene: TRBJ2-7; v_gene: TRBV29-1; abundance: many; CDR3aa: CSVERAYEQYF; CDR3nt: TGCAGCGTTGAAAGGGCGTATGAGCAGTACTTC
d_gene: .; j_gene: TRBJ1-2; v_gene: TRBV4-3; abundance: .; CDR3aa: CASSQEGRIHGYTF; CDR3nt: TGCGCCAGCAGCCAAGAAGGAAGGATCCATGGCTACACCTTC
d_gene: TRBD1; j_gene: TRBJ1-1; v_gene: TRBV30; abundance: many; CDR3aa: CAWIPDREWTEAFF; CDR3nt: TGTGCCTGGATCCCTGACAGGGAGTGGACTGAAGCTTTCTTT
d_gene: .; j_gene: TRBJ1-2; v_gene: TRBV18; abundance: few; CDR3aa: CASSPQGSGYTF; CDR3nt: TGTGCCAGCTCACCACAGGGTTCTGGCTACACCTTC
d_gene: .; j_gene: TRBJ2-5; v_gene: TRBV20-1; abundance: few; CDR3aa: CSARDLAGLWETQYF; CDR3nt: TGCAGTGCTAGAGATTTAGCAGGACTTTGGGAGACCCAGTACTTC
d_gene: .; j_gene: TRBJ2-3; v_gene: TRBV7-2; abundance: .; CDR3aa: CASSFLGLHTDTQYF; CDR3nt: TGTGCCAGCAGCTTTCTCGGACTCCACACAGATACGCAGTATTTT
d_gene: .; j_gene: TRBJ2-3; v_gene: TRBV20-1; abundance: .; CDR3aa: CRLLFCYPDTQYF; CDR3nt: TGCAGGCTACTATTTTGTTATCCAGATACGCAGTATTTT
d_gene: .; j_gene: TRBJ1-1; v_gene: TRBV27; abundance: few; CDR3aa: CASSLVFMNTEAFF; CDR3nt: TGTGCCAGCAGTTTAGTCTTCATGAACACTGAAGCTTTCTTT
d_gene: TRBD2; j_gene: TRBJ2-1; v_gene: TRBV6-2/TRBV6-3; abundance: many; CDR3aa: CASTPKRAGGKPTEQFF; CDR3nt: TGTGCCAGCACTCCCAAGAGAGCGGGAGGCAAGCCCACCGAGCAGTTCTTC
d_gene: .; j_gene: TRBJ2-7; v_gene: TRBV28; abundance: .; CDR3aa: CASSGLGKKGQLYYEQYF; CDR3nt: TGTGCCAGCAGTGGATTAGGGAAAAAGGGGCAACTCTACTACGAGCAGTACTTC
d_gene: TRBD1; j_gene: TRBJ1-5; v_gene: TRBV3-1; abundance: .; CDR3aa: CASSHSGQGINQPQHF; CDR3nt: TGTGCCAGCAGCCATTCGGGACAGGGAATCAATCAGCCCCAGCATTTT
d_gene: TRBD1; j_gene: TRBJ2-1; v_gene: TRBV11-2; abundance: .; CDR3aa: CASSLSRDSINEQFF; CDR3nt: TGTGCCAGCAGCTTATCCCGGGACAGCATCAATGAGCAGTTCTTC
d_gene: TRBD1; j_gene: TRBJ2-5; v_gene: TRBV6-6; abundance: few; CDR3aa: CASSYRDRQRRTQYF; CDR3nt: TGTGCCAGCAGTTACCGGGACAGGCAACGACGGACCCAGTACTTC
d_gene: TRBD1; j_gene: TRBJ1-4; v_gene: TRBV7-8; abundance: .; CDR3aa: CASSPGTGNEKLFF; CDR3nt: TGTGCCAGCAGCCCCGGGACAGGGAACGAAAAACTGTTTTTT
d_gene: .; j_gene: TRBJ2-7; v_gene: TRBV7-9; abundance: .; CDR3aa: CASSAGAYEQYF; CDR3nt: TGTGCCAGCTCAGCGGGCGCGTACGAGCAGTACTTC
d_gene: .; j_gene: TRBJ2-7; v_gene: TRBV5-8; abundance: many; CDR3aa: CASSLAWADSYEQYF; CDR3nt: TGTGCCAGCAGCTTGGCCTGGGCGGATTCCTACGAGCAGTACTTC
d_gene: TRBD1; j_gene: TRBJ2-3; v_gene: TRBV7-2; abundance: many; CDR3aa: CASSLAGAGGPDTQYF; CDR3nt: TGTGCCAGCAGCTTAGCGGGCGCAGGGGGCCCAGATACGCAGTATTTT
d_gene: .; j_gene: TRBJ1-6; v_gene: TRBV12-3/TRBV12-4; abundance: once; CDR3aa: CASTRRTVGSPLHF; CDR3nt: TGTGCCAGCACCCGGAGGACAGTAGGCTCACCCCTCCACTTT
d_gene: .; j_gene: TRBJ2-1; v_gene: TRBV20-1; abundance: .; CDR3aa: CSAKLGEYPFF; CDR3nt: TGCAGTGCTAAGTTAGGGGAGTACCCGTTCTTC
d_gene: .; j_gene: TRBJ2-1; v_gene: TRBV21-1; abundance: medium-sized; CDR3aa: CASSKARLAKDEQFF; CDR3nt: TGTGCCAGCAGCAAAGCGCGTCTAGCGAAGGATGAGCAGTTCTTC
d_gene: .; j_gene: TRBJ2-1; v_gene: TRBV5-1; abundance: .; CDR3aa: CASTRNEQFF; CDR3nt: TGCGCCAGCACACGAAATGAGCAGTTCTTC
d_gene: .; j_gene: TRBJ2-1; v_gene: TRBV10-3; abundance: few; CDR3aa: CAISESVRGVRHEQFF; CDR3nt: TGTGCCATCAGTGAGTCAGTCAGGGGGGTGAGACATGAGCAGTTCTTC
d_gene: TRBD1; j_gene: TRBJ1-3; v_gene: TRBV7-9; abundance: .; CDR3aa: CASSLRDRADTIYF; CDR3nt: TGTGCCAGCAGCTTACGGGACAGGGCGGACACCATATATTTT
d_gene: .; j_gene: TRBJ1-2; v_gene: TRBV18; abundance: few; CDR3aa: CASSPNALTDYTF; CDR3nt: TGTGCCAGCTCACCGAACGCCCTTACTGACTACACCTTC
d_gene: .; j_gene: TRBJ1-5; v_gene: TRBV5-6; abundance: few; CDR3aa: CASSWGWANQPQHF; CDR3nt: TGTGCCAGCAGCTGGGGCTGGGCAAATCAGCCCCAGCATTTT
d_gene: TRBD2; j_gene: TRBJ2-3; v_gene: TRBV9; abundance: few; CDR3aa: CASSVTSGRTPTDTQYF; CDR3nt: TGTGCCAGCAGCGTGACTAGCGGGAGGACGCCCACAGATACGCAGTATTTT
d_gene: .; j_gene: TRBJ2-3; v_gene: TRBV2; abundance: few; CDR3aa: CASRGESDTQYF; CDR3nt: TGTGCCAGCAGAGGGGAGTCAGATACGCAGTATTTT
d_gene: TRBD2; j_gene: TRBJ2-1; v_gene: TRBV5-5; abundance: .; CDR3aa: CASSLFSGTRVREQFF; CDR3nt: TGTGCCAGCAGCTTATTTTCCGGGACTAGGGTCCGTGAGCAGTTCTTC
d_gene: TRBD2; j_gene: TRBJ2-3; v_gene: TRBV27; abundance: few; CDR3aa: CASRRTSGSTDTQYF; CDR3nt: TGTGCCAGCAGACGGACTAGCGGAAGCACAGATACGCAGTATTTT
d_gene: .; j_gene: TRBJ2-7; v_gene: TRBV20-1; abundance: many; CDR3aa: CSASVAGEFRNEQYF; CDR3nt: TGCAGTGCTAGTGTGGCAGGGGAATTCCGTAACGAGCAGTACTTC
d_gene: TRBD1; j_gene: TRBJ2-1; v_gene: TRBV11-3; abundance: few; CDR3aa: CASSYQGASYNEQFF; CDR3nt: TGTGCCAGCAGCTATCAGGGGGCGTCATACAATGAGCAGTTCTTC
d_gene: .; j_gene: TRBJ1-5; v_gene: TRBV19; abundance: few; CDR3aa: CAKTLGRSPNQPQHF; CDR3nt: TGTGCCAAGACTCTCGGGAGGTCGCCTAATCAGCCCCAGCATTTT
d_gene: .; j_gene: TRBJ2-3; v_gene: TRBV12-3/TRBV12-4; abundance: many; CDR3aa: CASSFQDTQYF; CDR3nt: TGTGCCAGCAGTTTCCAGGATACGCAGTATTTT
d_gene: .; j_gene: TRBJ1-1; v_gene: TRBV28; abundance: .; CDR3aa: CASSPPRDYTEAFF; CDR3nt: TGTGCCAGCAGTCCACCCCGGGACTACACTGAAGCTTTCTTT
d_gene: TRBD2; j_gene: TRBJ2-2; v_gene: TRBV6-1; abundance: few; CDR3aa: CASSPRGVAGYTGELFF; CDR3nt: TGTGCCAGCAGTCCCCGTGGGGTAGCGGGGTACACCGGGGAGCTGTTTTTT
d_gene: TRBD1; j_gene: TRBJ1-1; v_gene: TRBV12-3/TRBV12-4; abundance: .; CDR3aa: CASSYTRGQGNPEAFF; CDR3nt: TGTGCCAGCAGTTACACCCGGGGACAGGGGAATCCTGAAGCTTTCTTT
d_gene: .; j_gene: TRBJ2-7; v_gene: TRBV5-1; abundance: .; CDR3aa: CASSSPGHEQYF; CDR3nt: TGCGCCAGCAGCTCTCCGGGACACGAGCAGTACTTC